This T cell receptor (beta chain) was retrieved from a study of CD8 T cells in Susac syndrome. Random-hexamer reverse transcription was applied to about 0.5 to 1 ug RNA. MiXCR, applied by TCRdb to the immunoSEQ multiplex PCR reads, yields one record per CDR3 protein. The table lists about 130,000 distinct CDR3 sequences, about 93% of them singletons. The specimen was CD8+ T cells from PBMCs. This sequence originates from a human donor with multiple sclerosis.

The CDR3 loop reads CASSKLTGINTEAFF. DNA of the CDR3: TGTGCCAGCAGTAAGCTTACAGGGATCAACACTGAAGCTTTCTTT. This rearrangement joins TRBV27 to TRBJ1-1; TRBD1 might be the D (6 bases). The V and J ends lost 5 bases and 2 bases respectively, with 15 bases between them. The CDR3 has 15 residues. Germline lookup yields CDR1 MNHEY and CDR2 SMNVEV (reference sequence).